Presented here are 23 T cell receptor beta chains from one specimen sequenced in a study of cytomegalovirus exposure and HLA in healthy donors. Amplification used 60 Vbeta primers and 13 Jbeta primers. Clones were read by immunoSEQ multiplex PCR, and TCRdb kept only the in-frame ones, dropping some. The sample consists of 150,000 to 200,000 clones, 65% to 80% of them appearing once. Sequencing was done on a sample of PBMCs. The receptors derive from a woman in her thirties or forties in good health and CMV-seronegative.

The J gene is TRBJ2-7, the V gene TRBV7-2, with unresolved D. The CDR3 has 16 amino acids. Germline V gene lookup returns CDR1 SGHTA and CDR2 FQGNSA. The V end lost 0 bases, the J end lost 0 bases, and 12 bases lay between the germline ends. The chain's CDR3 is CASSLAGSPTSYEQYF. The CDR3 DNA follows: TGTGCCAGCAGCTTAGCCGGTAGCCCTACCTCCTACGAGCAGTACTTC.

The chain recombines TRBV7-2 with TRBJ2-3; TRBD2 agrees at 14 bases. Per germline, CDR1 SGHTA and CDR2 FQGNSA. Germline trimming cut 4 bases from V and 2 bases from J; bases unmatched to any gene: 5. There are 17 residues in the CDR3. The CDR3 DNA follows: TGTGCCAGCAGCTCAGGACTAGCGGGAGGACCCACAGATACGCAGTATTTT. The encoded protein is CASSSGLAGGPTDTQYF.

V usage is TRBV29-1 and J usage is TRBJ2-7; 9 bases line up with TRBD2. Looked up from germline, CDR1 is SQVTM and CDR2 is ANQGSEA. The trim removed 2 bases at V and 3 bases at J, leaving 5 bases unmatched. The CDR3 is 14 residues long. In nucleotides, the CDR3 is TGCAGCGTTGAATTAGCGGGAGCCCTCTACGAGCAGTACTTC. Residues: CSVELAGALYEQYF.

The chain joins TRBV19 to TRBJ2-1; D may be TRBD2 (8 bases). Trimming left V 2 bases short and J 6 bases short, with 20 bases between. Germline V gene sequence: CDR1 LNHDA, CDR2 SQIVND (reference sequence). The length of the CDR3 is 17 residues. The CDR3 region has the DNA TGTGCCAGTAGTATAAGGGGGCGGGGGGATTTAGGCAATGAGCAGTTCTTC. Its protein product is CASSIRGRGDLGNEQFF. Together with reference TRBV19 and TRBJ2-1, the CDR3 gives the full variable domain: DGGITQSPKYLFRKEGQNVTLSCEQNLNHDAMYWYRQDPGQGLRLIYYSQIVNDFQKGDIAEGYSVSREKKESFPLTVTSAQKNPTAFYLCASSIRGRGDLGNEQFFGPGTRLTVL.

The chain joins TRBV11-3 to TRBJ2-6; TRBD1 is a possible D gene (7 bases). The CDR3 is 19 residues long. The ends were cut back, 0 bases at V and 0 bases at J, with 15 bases in the middle. Per germline, CDR1 SGHNT and CDR2 YENEEA. The CDR3, as DNA: TGTGCCAGCAGCTTAGATTCAGGGGGGCTCGGCTCTGGGGCCAACGTCCTGACTTTC. It encodes CASSLDSGGLGSGANVLTF.

The chain combines TRBV7-6 with TRBJ2-5, with a weak D call TRBD1 (6 bases). This CDR3 is built from 16 residues. V lost 8 bases and J lost 3, with 22 bases in between. Germline CDR1 is SGHVS and CDR2 is FNYEAQ. The CDR3 protein is CASAGGNRVGEETQYF. The CDR3 DNA reads as TGTGCCAGCGCCGGCGGAAACAGGGTTGGGGAAGAGACCCAGTACTTC.

The gene calls are TRBV9 and TRBJ2-1; 7 bases map to TRBD2. Per the germline V gene, CDR1 is SGDLS and CDR2 is YYNGEE. J lost 5 bases, V lost 7 bases, and 6 bases had no gene match. The CDR3 is made up of 13 amino acids. The chain's CDR3 is CASGRENNNEQFF. The CDR3 coding sequence is TGTGCCAGCGGGCGGGAGAACAACAATGAGCAGTTCTTC.

The genes are TRBV5-1 and TRBJ2-5, with D possibly TRBD2 on 6 matching bases. The V gene's germline CDR1 is SGHRS and CDR2 YFSETQ. V was pared by 5 bases and J by 1 base, with 12 bases between. The CDR3 contains 14 residues. CDR3 sequence: CASRISGSQETQYF. The CDR3 DNA reads as TGCGCCAGCAGGATCTCCGGGAGCCAAGAGACCCAGTACTTC.

This rearrangement joins TRBV7-2 to TRBJ2-2; D unresolved. Trimming pared 5 bases from V and 8 bases from J, leaving 15 bases between. This CDR3 contains 14 residues. The germline V gene encodes CDR1 SGHTA and CDR2 FQGNSA. In nucleotides, the CDR3 is TGTGCCAGCAGCCTCGCCCGGTTGTCGGGGGAGCTGTTTTTT. Amino acid sequence: CASSLARLSGELFF.

The rearrangement links TRBV12-5 to TRBJ2-2; a possible D gene is TRBD1 (6 bases). The ends were cut back, 6 bases at V and 4 bases at J, with 21 bases in the middle. The CDR3 loop spans 17 amino acids. Germline loops: CDR1 LGHNT, CDR2 FRNRAP. DNA for the CDR3: TGTGCTAGTGGGTCCAAACAGGGTTCCCAAGGCACCGGGGAGCTGTTTTTT. Translation: CASGSKQGSQGTGELFF.

CDR3 amino acids: CASSFPQGHEQFF. The CDR3 region has the DNA TGTGCCAGCAGTTTCCCCCAGGGCCATGAGCAGTTCTTC. The chain employs TRBV28 and TRBJ2-1; the D gene is possibly TRBD1 (5 bases). The CDR3 extends over 13 amino acids. Germline V gene lookup returns CDR1 MDHEN and CDR2 SYDVKM. V was shortened by 3 bases and J by 8 bases, with 11 bases between the two germline ends.

The chain carries TRBV7-2 and TRBJ1-1; D ambiguous. This CDR3 is built from 14 residues. Germline V CDR1 and CDR2: SGHTA, FQGNSA. Trimming left V 5 bases short and J 1 base short, with 11 bases between. The CDR3 sequence is CASSPTRANTEAFF. The CDR3 DNA reads TGTGCCAGCAGCCCCACGAGGGCGAACACTGAAGCTTTCTTT. The full variable domain, with the rest looked up from reference TRBV7-2 and TRBJ1-1, is GAGVSQSPSNKVTEKGKDVELRCDPISGHTALYWYRQSLGQGLEFLIYFQGNSAPDKSGLPSDRFSAERTGGSVSTLTIQRTQQEDSAVYLCASSPTRANTEAFFGQGTRLTVV.

The chain recombines TRBV29-1 with TRBJ2-2, with D possibly matching TRBD1 (6 bases). V was pared by 4 bases and J by 2 bases, with 11 bases between. CDR1 is SQVTM, CDR2 ANQGSEA, per germline. There are 14 residues in the CDR3. The CDR3 protein is CSVGRTVNTGELFF. The CDR3 bases are TGCAGCGTTGGGCGGACAGTAAACACCGGGGAGCTGTTTTTT.

This clone came up a few times. DNA of the CDR3: TGTGCCAGCAGCCACCAGGACTTTCTCACAGATACGCAGTATTTT. The encoded protein is CASSHQDFLTDTQYF. The chain has TRBV5-4 and TRBJ2-3, with D possibly matching TRBD2 (5 bases). The CDR3 is 15 residues long. Germline V gene lookup returns CDR1 SGHNT and CDR2 YYREEE (reference sequence). Trimming cost V 4 bases and J 2 bases, with 14 bases left between them.

This rearrangement joins TRBV6-1 to TRBJ1-2, with unresolved D. V lost 2 bases, J lost 10 bases, and 11 bases lay in between. This CDR3 is 12 amino acids long. Germline loops: CDR1 MNHNS, CDR2 SASEGT. For the CDR3, the DNA is TGTGCCAGCAGTGAAACGATACACCCCTACACCTTC. The encoded protein is CASSETIHPYTF.

The V gene is TRBV7-3, the J gene TRBJ2-6; D is perhaps TRBD1 (6 bases). Trimming removed 5 bases at V and 0 bases at J, with 17 bases between. The germline V gene encodes CDR1 SGHTA and CDR2 FQGTGA. The CDR3 has 18 residues. CDR3 sequence (DNA): TGTGCCAGCAGCGAAAGGACAGTCTCCTTCTCTGGGGCCAACGTCCTGACTTTC. It is translated as CASSERTVSFSGANVLTF.

V and J are TRBV7-2 and TRBJ2-7; 8 bases agree with TRBD2. This CDR3 is 14 amino acids long. Germline-derived CDR1 and CDR2 are SGHTA and FQGNSA. J was trimmed by 4 bases and V by 2 bases; bases with no gene match: 4. This CDR3 is CASSLFPGGYEQYV. As DNA, the CDR3 is TGTGCCAGCAGCTTATTTCCGGGAGGGTACGAGCAGTACGTC.

This sequence joins TRBV30 and TRBJ1-2; D is unclear. CDR1 and CDR2 from the germline V gene are GTSNPN and SVGIG (reference sequence). V shed 4 bases and J shed 5 bases, with 8 bases lying between them. The CDR3 totals 11 residues. CDR3 sequence (DNA): TGTGCCTGGACTACTTTTTATGGCTACACCTTC. Protein product: CAWTTFYGYTF.

The chain links TRBV28 to TRBJ1-5, with 8 nucleotides matching TRBD1. Losses at the gene ends were 7 bases for V and 6 bases for J; bases not matched to a gene: 5. Germline V gene data show CDR1 as MDHEN and CDR2 as SYDVKM. The CDR3 spans 13 residues. CDR3 nucleotide sequence: TGTGCCAGCACGTTCAGGGGGCGTCAGCCCCAGCATTTT. Amino acid sequence: CASTFRGRQPQHF.

The chain combines TRBV12-5 with TRBJ2-5; 7 bases match TRBD1. In germline, CDR1 is LGHNT, CDR2 FRNRAP. Germline trimming cut 1 base from V and 9 bases from J; bases unmatched to any gene: 5. CDR3 length: 13 residues. CDR3: CASGLGQGVAQYF. The CDR3 nucleotides are TGTGCTAGTGGTTTGGGACAGGGAGTTGCCCAGTACTTC.

The CDR3 DNA sequence: TGTGCCAGCAGCTTCGCAGAAGGAAACACCATATATTTT. Translated: CASSFAEGNTIYF. This chain links TRBV7-2 with TRBJ1-3; D unresolved. Trimming stripped 3 bases from V and 4 bases from J, with 7 bases between. The CDR3 contains 13 residues. CDR1 is SGHTA, CDR2 FQGNSA, per germline.

This chain connects TRBV5-1 to TRBJ1-2; D is uncertain. The germline CDR1 and CDR2 sequences are SGHRS and YFSETQ. V was cut by 0 bases and J by 4 bases, with 7 bases left in between. The CDR3 runs to 13 residues. CDR3 protein: CASSLDGIYGYTF. In DNA, the CDR3 is TGCGCCAGCAGCTTGGACGGGATCTATGGCTACACCTTC.

The chain joins TRBV30 to TRBJ2-5, with 7 bases lining up with TRBD2. The CDR3 extends over 14 amino acids. Germline CDR1 reads GTSNPN; CDR2 reads SVGIG (reference sequence). V gave up 2 bases and J gave up 7 bases; unmatched junction bases: 10. The CDR3 reads CAWSIREGRRTQYF. The CDR3 coding sequence is TGTGCCTGGAGTATAAGGGAGGGCCGTAGGACCCAGTACTTC. Combining the CDR3 with reference TRBV30 and TRBJ2-5 gives the whole variable domain SQTIHQWPATLVQPVGSPLSLECTVEGTSNPNLYWYRQAAGRGLQLLFYSVGIGQISSEVPQNLSASRPQDRQFILSSKKLLLSDSGFYLCAWSIREGRRTQYFGPGTRLLVL.